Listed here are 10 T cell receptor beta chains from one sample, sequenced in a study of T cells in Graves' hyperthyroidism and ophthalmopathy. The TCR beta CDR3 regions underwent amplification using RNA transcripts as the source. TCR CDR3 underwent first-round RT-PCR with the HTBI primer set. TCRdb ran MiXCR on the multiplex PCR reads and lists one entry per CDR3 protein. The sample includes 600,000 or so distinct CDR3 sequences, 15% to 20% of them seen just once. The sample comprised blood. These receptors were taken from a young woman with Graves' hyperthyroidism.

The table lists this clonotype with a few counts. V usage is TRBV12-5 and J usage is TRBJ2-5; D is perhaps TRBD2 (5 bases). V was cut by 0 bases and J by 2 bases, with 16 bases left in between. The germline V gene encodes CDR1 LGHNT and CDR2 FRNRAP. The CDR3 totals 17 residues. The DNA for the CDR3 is TGTGCTAGTGGTTTGGTTAGAGGGTACGGGGAACAAGAGACCCAGTACTTC. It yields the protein CASGLVRGYGEQETQYF. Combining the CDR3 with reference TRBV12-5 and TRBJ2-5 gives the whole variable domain DARVTQTPRHKVTEMGQEVTMRCQPILGHNTVFWYRQTMMQGLELLAYFRNRAPLDDSGMPKDRFSAEMPDATLATLKIQPSEPRDSAVYFCASGLVRGYGEQETQYFGPGTRLLVL.

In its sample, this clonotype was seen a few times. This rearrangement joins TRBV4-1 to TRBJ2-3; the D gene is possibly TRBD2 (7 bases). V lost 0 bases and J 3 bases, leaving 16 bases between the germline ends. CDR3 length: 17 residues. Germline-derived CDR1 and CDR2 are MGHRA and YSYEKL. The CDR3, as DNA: TGCGCCAGCAGCCAAGATAGGGGGGAGGGCCCGACAGATACGCAGTATTTT. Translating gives CASSQDRGEGPTDTQYF.

The CDR3 bases are TGTGCCAGCAGCCCCGGGCCCCGCGATGAGCAGTTCTTC. It codes for CASSPGPRDEQFF. The chain is built from TRBV9 and TRBJ2-1; unclear D gene. Germline assignment: CDR1 SGDLS and CDR2 YYNGEE. The CDR3 loop spans 13 amino acids. V lost 4 bases and J lost 8, with 13 bases in between.

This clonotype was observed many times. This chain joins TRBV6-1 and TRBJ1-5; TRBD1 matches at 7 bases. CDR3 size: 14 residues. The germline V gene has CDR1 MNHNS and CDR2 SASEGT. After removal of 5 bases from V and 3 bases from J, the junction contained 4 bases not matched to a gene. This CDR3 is CASSRDSLNQPQHF. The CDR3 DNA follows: TGTGCCAGCAGTCGGGACAGCCTCAATCAGCCCCAGCATTTT.

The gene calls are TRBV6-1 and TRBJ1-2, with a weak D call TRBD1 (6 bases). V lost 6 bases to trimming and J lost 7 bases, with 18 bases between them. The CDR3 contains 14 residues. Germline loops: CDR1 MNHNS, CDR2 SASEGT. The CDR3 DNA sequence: TGTGCCAGCAGCTCGGAGGGGGGCGCGGCTGGCTACACCTTC. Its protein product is CASSSEGGAAGYTF.

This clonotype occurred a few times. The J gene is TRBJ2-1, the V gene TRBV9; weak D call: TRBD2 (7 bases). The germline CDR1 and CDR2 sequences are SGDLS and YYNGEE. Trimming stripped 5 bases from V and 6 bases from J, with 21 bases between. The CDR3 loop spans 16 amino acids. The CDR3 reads CASSRGGGIRGNEQFF. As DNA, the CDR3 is TGTGCCAGCAGTAGGGGGGGCGGGATACGAGGCAATGAGCAGTTCTTC.

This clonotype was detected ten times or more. This chain's CDR3 is CASSQRLAGAYEQYF. CDR3 nucleotides: TGTGCCAGCAGCCAGAGACTAGCGGGAGCCTACGAGCAGTACTTC. This chain connects TRBV3-1 to TRBJ2-7; 12 bases agree with TRBD2. The CDR3 totals 15 residues. Germline CDR1 is LGHDT and CDR2 is YNNKEL (reference sequence). V was clipped by 3 bases and J by 2 bases; unmatched bases: 2.

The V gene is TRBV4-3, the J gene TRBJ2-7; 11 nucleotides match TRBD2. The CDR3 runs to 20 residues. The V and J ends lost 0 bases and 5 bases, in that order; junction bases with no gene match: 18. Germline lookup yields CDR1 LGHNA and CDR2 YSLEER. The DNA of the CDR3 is TGCGCCAGCAGCCAAGATAGGATAGGACAGGATAGCGGGAGGGCCCACGAGCAGTACTTC. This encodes CASSQDRIGQDSGRAHEQYF.

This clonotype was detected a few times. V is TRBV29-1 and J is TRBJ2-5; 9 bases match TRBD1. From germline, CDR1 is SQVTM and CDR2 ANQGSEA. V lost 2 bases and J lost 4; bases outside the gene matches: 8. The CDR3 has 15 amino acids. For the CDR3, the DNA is TGCAGCGTTGAAAGACAGGGGGTAGCGGCAGAGACCCAGTACTTC. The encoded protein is CSVERQGVAAETQYF.

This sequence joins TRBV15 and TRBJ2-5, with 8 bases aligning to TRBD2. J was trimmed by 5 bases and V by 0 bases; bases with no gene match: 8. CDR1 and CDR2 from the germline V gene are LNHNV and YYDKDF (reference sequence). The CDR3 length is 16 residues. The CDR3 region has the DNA TGTGCCACCAGCAGAGAATCGGGGCTAGCGGGTGAGACCCAGTACTTC. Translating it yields CATSRESGLAGETQYF.